These 5 T cell receptor beta chains came from one sample sequenced in a study of blood T cell repertoires in COVID-19. Measured with immunoSEQ multiplex PCR; TCRdb has only the in-frame clones, and not every one. The sample holds about 190,000 clones; around 80% are singletons and the top ten take around 2.8%. The sequenced material came from peripheral blood. These receptors came from a woman over 75 with active or convalescent COVID-19.

The chain is built from TRBV11-2 and TRBJ2-2, with D possibly being TRBD2 (6 bases). V was clipped by 3 bases and J by 8 bases, with 13 bases between them. The CDR3 contains 14 residues. Germline CDR1 SGHAT, CDR2 FQNNGV. In DNA form, the CDR3 reads TGTGCCAGCAGCTTGACCCTAGCGCCAGGGGAGCTGTTTTTT. Translated, it gives CASSLTLAPGELFF.

The V call is TRBV11-2, the J call TRBJ2-7; D unresolved. Trimming removed 4 bases at V and 11 bases at J, with 12 bases between. CDR3 length: 11 residues. The germline V gene encodes CDR1 SGHAT and CDR2 FQNNGV. CDR3 residues: CASSSGLLKYF. The CDR3 DNA follows: TGTGCCAGCAGCTCCGGGTTGCTGAAGTACTTC.

CDR3 DNA sequence: TGTGCCACCAGCAGAGCAAGAGGGACAAACGAGCAGTACTTC. This sequence encodes CATSRARGTNEQYF. J is TRBJ2-7 and V is TRBV15, with D perhaps matching TRBD1 (6 bases). Germline CDR1 reads LNHNV; CDR2 reads YYDKDF (reference sequence). V was clipped by 1 base and J by 5 bases, with 12 bases between them. The CDR3 is 14 residues long.

Remarks on this clone: A junction boundary mismatches the germline segment, possibly from a read error. This chain joins TRBV5-5 and TRBJ1-1; no clear D. This CDR3 is 17 amino acids long. Germline CDR1 and CDR2: SGHKS and YYEKEE (reference sequence). The CDR3 DNA sequence: TGTGCCAGCAGCGTAGGAATGATAATGACGGGGAACCCTGAAGCTTTCTTT. Its protein product is CASSVGMIMTGNPEAFF. Full variable domain (missing parts from reference TRBV5-5 and TRBJ1-1): DAGVTQSPTHLIKTRGQQVTLRCSPISGHKSVSWYQQVLGQGPQFIFQYYEKEERGRGNFPDRFSARQFPNYSSELNVNALLLGDSALYLCASSVGMIMTGNPEAFFGQGTRLTVV.

This rearrangement joins TRBV19 to TRBJ1-1; 7 bases fit TRBD1. The CDR3 sequence is 15 residues long. The V gene's germline CDR1 is LNHDA and CDR2 SQIVND (reference sequence). Germline trimming cut 9 bases from V and 0 bases from J; bases unmatched to any gene: 10. The CDR3 DNA follows: TGTGCCAGCCGAAGCCGAACAGGGGTGAACACTGAAGCTTTCTTT. Translated, it gives CASRSRTGVNTEAFF.